The 14 T cell receptor beta chains presented below share a single source sample, sequenced in a study of regulatory T cells in long-lasting Graves disease. Combining iRepertoire HTBI primers with Arm-PCR of CDR3 regions, the authors built TCR beta libraries. TCRdb itself ran the multiplex PCR reads through MiXCR, one entry per CDR3 protein. The data contain roughly 420,000 distinct CDR3 sequences, 14% of them singletons. Time point: newly diagnosed GD, antithyroid drugs for less than 3 months. PBMCs were the source of the RNA used for TCR sequencing. The sample was also reused in another study, on T cells in Graves' hyperthyroidism and ophthalmopathy.

The material was peripheral blood mononuclear cells (PBMCs), obtained at new diagnosis, from a patient treated with antithyroid drugs. The receptors here all came from a woman aged 45-60 years with Graves disease.

The genes are TRBV2 and TRBJ2-1; TRBD2 matches at 12 bases. CDR3 length: 14 residues. The V gene's germline CDR1 is SNHLY and CDR2 FYNNEI. The V segment lost 6 bases and the J segment 7 bases; nucleotides outside the gene matches: 4. The CDR3 coding sequence is TGTGCCAGCAGAGGGACTAGCGGGTGGAATGAGCAGTTCTTC. Translated: CASRGTSGWNEQFF.

This clonotype was seen a few times. The chain has TRBV29-1 and TRBJ2-7; 9 bases line up with TRBD2. Germline CDR1 is SQVTM and CDR2 is ANQGSEA. The trim removed 7 bases at V and 2 bases at J, leaving 12 bases unmatched. The CDR3 totals 15 residues. CDR3 region: CSARGASGNAYEQYF. CDR3 DNA: TGCAGCGCCCGGGGGGCTAGCGGGAACGCCTACGAGCAGTACTTC.

This clonotype has at least ten counts. CDR3 in amino acids: CASSSPGLAPEQFF. The CDR3 DNA sequence: TGTGCCAGCAGCTCTCCGGGACTAGCCCCTGAGCAGTTCTTC. The chain links TRBV7-9 to TRBJ2-1; 9 bases match TRBD2. From germline, CDR1 is SEHNR and CDR2 FQNEAQ (reference sequence). This CDR3 is built from 14 residues. V was clipped by 4 bases and J by 9 bases; unmatched bases: 7.

CDR3 loop: CASSIDRGGYQETQYF. CDR3 in DNA: TGTGCCAGCAGTATAGACAGGGGGGGATACCAAGAGACCCAGTACTTC. The gene calls are TRBV28 and TRBJ2-5, with TRBD1 matching 9 bases. V lost 5 bases and J lost 0; bases outside the gene matches: 7. Germline V gives CDR1 MDHEN, CDR2 SYDVKM. CDR3 length: 16 residues.

Many counts were recorded for this clonotype. V and J are TRBV6-1 and TRBJ2-2, with 10 bases matching TRBD1. Germline-derived CDR1 and CDR2 are MNHNS and SASEGT. The J segment lost 7 bases and the V segment lost 6 bases, leaving 14 bases of the junction unmatched. The CDR3 has 17 amino acids. CDR3 bases: TGTGCCAGCAGACTATCCGGGACAGGGGTCGTTGGCGGGGAGCTGTTTTTT. The encoded protein is CASRLSGTGVVGGELFF.

This clonotype appeared many times. The rearrangement uses TRBV6-1 and TRBJ2-1; perhaps D is TRBD1 or TRBD2 (5 bases each). The CDR3 runs 14 residues. With 6 bases removed from V and 5 bases from J, the gap between germline ends came to 14 bases. CDR1 and CDR2 from the germline V gene are MNHNS and SASEGT. This CDR3 reads CASRLNRGDNEQFF. The CDR3 DNA sequence: TGTGCCAGCAGACTCAACCGAGGGGACAATGAGCAGTTCTTC.

Many counts were recorded for this clonotype. The CDR3 reads CASSPPGGYGYTF. CDR3 DNA sequence: TGTGCCAGCAGTCCCCCGGGAGGGTATGGCTACACCTTC. This chain links TRBV18 with TRBJ1-2; no definite D call. Germline V gene data show CDR1 as KGHSH and CDR2 as LQKENI. V lost 8 bases, J lost 5 bases, and 15 bases lay in between. The CDR3 length is 13 residues.

At least ten counts were recorded for this clonotype. The chain is built from TRBV20-1 and TRBJ1-2, with D hard to call. Germline V gene lookup returns CDR1 DFQATT and CDR2 SNEGSKA (reference sequence). This CDR3 has 12 amino acids. V gave up 0 bases and J gave up 0 bases, with 2 bases separating them. The CDR3 DNA reads as TGCAGTGCTAGAGACCCTAACTATGGCTACACCTTC. Its translation: CSARDPNYGYTF.

This clonotype showed up just a few times. J is TRBJ2-2 and V is TRBV3-1; D unclear. The CDR3 covers 14 residues. Trimming took off 0 bases at V and 5 bases at J, with 7 bases between the two ends. CDR1 is LGHDT and CDR2 is YNNKEL in the germline V gene (reference sequence). DNA of the CDR3: TGTGCCAGCAGCCAAGATCTCGTAACCGGGGAGCTGTTTTTT. Residues: CASSQDLVTGELFF.

The chain combines TRBV3-1 with TRBJ2-1, with TRBD2 matching over 9 bases. CDR3 length: 14 residues. Trimming took 5 bases from V and 2 from J; bases not matched to a gene: 1. CDR1 and CDR2 (germline): LGHDT, YNNKEL (reference sequence). This CDR3 reads CASSIAGAYNEQFF. The CDR3 DNA is TGTGCCAGCAGCATAGCGGGGGCCTACAATGAGCAGTTCTTC.

This clonotype has ten or more counts. The chain links TRBV7-9 to TRBJ2-2; tentatively, D is TRBD1 (5 bases). The CDR3 runs 16 residues. The germline V and J ends were trimmed by 1 base and 3 bases, with 12 bases remaining between them. The V gene's germline CDR1 is SEHNR and CDR2 FQNEAQ (reference sequence). The CDR3 loop is CASSLVAGLDTGELFF. The CDR3 DNA is TGTGCCAGCAGCTTAGTGGCAGGGTTGGACACCGGGGAGCTGTTTTTT.

This clonotype was counted ten times or more. V is TRBV7-6 and J is TRBJ2-7, with 12 bases lining up with TRBD2. The germline CDR1 and CDR2 sequences are SGHVS and FNYEAQ. J was trimmed by 7 bases and V by 5 bases; bases with no gene match: 9. The CDR3 extends over 15 amino acids. DNA of the CDR3: TGTGCCAGCAGCCCCTCTAGCGGGAGGGCCGGAGAGCAGTACTTC. The encoded protein is CASSPSSGRAGEQYF.

The V and J genes are TRBV19 and TRBJ2-5; D might be TRBD1 or TRBD2, each matching 5 bases. V lost 3 bases and J lost 2, with 10 bases in between. Looked up from germline, CDR1 is LNHDA and CDR2 is SQIVND (reference sequence). CDR3 size: 14 residues. CDR3 sequence (DNA): TGTGCCAGTAGTATCGTGAGGGGACAAGAGACCCAGTACTTC. Residues: CASSIVRGQETQYF.

This clonotype showed up many times. The chain is built from TRBV7-2 and TRBJ2-1; TRBD1 is a possible D gene (5 bases). This CDR3 contains 14 residues. V was pared by 4 bases and J by 7 bases, with 14 bases between. Germline V gene data show CDR1 as SGHTA and CDR2 as FQGNSA. The CDR3 DNA follows: TGTGCCAGCAGCTCCCAGGCCAGGGATAATGAGCAGTTCTTC. This encodes CASSSQARDNEQFF.